These 16 T cell receptor beta chains share one sample of origin, sequenced in a study of T-cell memory formation after mild COVID-19. Each CDR3 protein gets one entry after TCRdb re-called the 5' RACE reads with MiXCR. The data hold about 250,000 distinct CDR3 sequences, with roughly 14% observed a single time. Sequencing was done on a sample of PBMCs or a T cell subset sorted from them (not recorded which). These TCRs come from an adult woman who had mild COVID-19 (a few samples of this study predate the infection). Cell type and time point are not known.

The rearrangement links TRBV5-1 to TRBJ2-1, with 7 bases identical to TRBD2. Germline loops: CDR1 SGHRS, CDR2 YFSETQ. There are 15 residues in the CDR3. V lost 1 base, J lost 3 bases, and 4 bases stayed unmatched. CDR3 in amino acids: CASSLRLADYNEQFF. The DNA for the CDR3 is TGCGCCAGCAGCTTGCGCCTAGCGGACTACAATGAGCAGTTCTTC.

This clonotype was counted between two and nine times. J is TRBJ2-1 and V is TRBV4-1; TRBD1 is a possible D gene (6 bases). Germline V CDR1 and CDR2: MGHRA, YSYEKL. Trimming left V 1 base short and J 5 bases short, with 15 bases between. This CDR3 has 16 amino acids. The DNA of the CDR3 is TGCGCCAGCAGCCAAGGCGGCGCCAGGGGACACAATGAGCAGTTCTTC. Translating gives CASSQGGARGHNEQFF.

This clonotype has more than one count but fewer than ten. The rearrangement joins TRBV25-1 to TRBJ2-7; no reliable D call. The ends were cut back, 4 bases at V and 3 bases at J, with 4 bases in the middle. This CDR3 spans 11 amino acids. The germline CDR1 and CDR2 sequences are MGHDK and SYGVNS. The CDR3 here is CASSVDYEQYF. CDR3 nucleotides: TGTGCCAGCAGTGTAGACTACGAGCAGTACTTC.

The sample holds a few counts of this clonotype. The chain joins TRBV29-1 to TRBJ2-5, with D unclear. Deletions cut 6 bases from V and 2 bases from J, with 10 bases between. CDR1 SQVTM and CDR2 ANQGSEA come from the germline V gene. This CDR3 region has 12 residues. The chain's CDR3 is CSVGFGQETQYF. The CDR3 region has the DNA TGCAGCGTGGGGTTTGGACAAGAGACCCAGTACTTC.

This sequence joins TRBV7-9 and TRBJ2-2; possibly TRBD1 or TRBD2 for D (5 bases each). Germline V CDR1 and CDR2: SEHNR, FQNEAQ (reference sequence). The length of the CDR3 is 16 residues. Trimming cost V 5 bases and J 0 bases, with 13 bases left between them. In nucleotides, the CDR3 is TGTGCCAGCAGCCCCCGGGACCGGTCGAACACCGGGGAGCTGTTTTTT. This codes for CASSPRDRSNTGELFF.

The chain joins TRBV7-8 to TRBJ2-3, with D uncertain. The CDR3 extends over 14 amino acids. V lost 7 bases to trimming and J lost 1 base, with 12 bases between them. Looked up from germline, CDR1 is SGHVS and CDR2 is FQNEAQ. This CDR3 is CASKKEAGTDTQYF. The CDR3 DNA follows: TGTGCCAGCAAAAAGGAAGCAGGCACAGATACGCAGTATTTT.

The sample holds many counts of this clonotype. The rearrangement links TRBV5-1 to TRBJ2-6; no reliable D call. The CDR3 has 15 residues. Trimming took off 6 bases at V and 0 bases at J, with 10 bases between the two ends. The V gene's germline CDR1 is SGHRS and CDR2 YFSETQ. CDR3 region: CASKVVVSGANVLTF. Here the CDR3 DNA reads TGCGCCAGCAAGGTGGTAGTCTCTGGGGCCAACGTCCTGACTTTC.

The CDR3 DNA is TGTGCCAGCAGGCGGAGGGGGGGCGTTATCACTGAAGCTTTCTTT. It codes for CASRRRGGVITEAFF. The V and J genes are TRBV6-5 and TRBJ1-1; D might be TRBD1 (6 bases). V lost 6 bases and J 4 bases, leaving 18 bases between the germline ends. The CDR3 spans 15 residues. CDR1 MNHEY and CDR2 SVGAGI come from the germline V gene.

This chain uses TRBV2 with TRBJ1-2, with D possibly being TRBD1 (5 bases). The CDR3 is 16 residues long. Germline V gene data show CDR1 as SNHLY and CDR2 as FYNNEI. V lost 6 bases and J lost 3, with 20 bases in between. The CDR3 nucleotides are TGTGCCAGCAGGGCCACCTTGTTACGAGGGGACTATGGCTACACCTTC. It yields the protein CASRATLLRGDYGYTF.

This clonotype appeared a few times. The rearrangement uses TRBV24-1 and TRBJ1-2; 7 positions match TRBD1. This CDR3 has 14 residues. Germline CDR1 is KGHDR and CDR2 is SFDVKD. Unmatched junction bases numbered 7, after V lost 2 bases and J lost 8 bases. The CDR3 sequence: CATSDSRQGWGYTF. Here the CDR3 DNA reads TGTGCCACCAGTGATTCCCGACAGGGATGGGGCTACACCTTC.

Written as DNA, the CDR3 is TGTGCCAGCAGTCAACCCCGGGGAGACACCGGGGAGCTGTTTTTT. Amino acids: CASSQPRGDTGELFF. This chain connects TRBV12-3 or TRBV12-4 to TRBJ2-2, with D possibly being TRBD2 (5 bases). CDR3 size: 15 residues. Between the trimmed V and J ends, which lost 5 bases and 3 bases, there was a span of 13 bases.

This clonotype has a handful of counts. The V gene is TRBV5-6, the J gene TRBJ2-2; D is ambiguous. The V end was cut by 0 bases, the J end by 10 bases, with 7 bases between. The V gene's germline CDR1 is SGHDT and CDR2 YYEEEE. The CDR3 is made up of 12 amino acids. CDR3 DNA: TGTGCCAGCAGCTTGGTAGGCACGGAGCTGTTTTTT. This codes for CASSLVGTELFF.

The V gene is TRBV7-2, the J gene TRBJ2-1; 13 bases are a match to TRBD2. Germline CDR1 is SGHTA and CDR2 is FQGNSA. This CDR3 has 19 amino acids. The junction had 22 bases not matched to a gene; V was cut back by 5 bases and J by 12 bases. The CDR3 is CASSRGTSGTPISLNRQFF. CDR3 coding DNA: TGTGCCAGCAGCCGTGGGACTAGCGGGACCCCGATCTCTCTGAATAGGCAGTTCTTC.

This clonotype was counted only a few times. The rearrangement links TRBV4-1 to TRBJ1-6, with no clear D. V was pared by 0 bases and J by 8 bases, with 11 bases between. The CDR3 runs 15 residues. Germline V gene data show CDR1 as MGHRA and CDR2 as YSYEKL. The CDR3 protein is CASSQDGNTHSPLHF. CDR3 nucleotide sequence: TGCGCCAGCAGCCAAGATGGGAACACCCATTCACCCCTCCACTTT.

There are a few counts of this clonotype. The V gene is TRBV4-2, the J gene TRBJ1-4; D might be TRBD1 (6 bases). The V gene's germline CDR1 is LGHNA and CDR2 YNFKEQ. With 1 base removed from V and 5 bases from J, the gap between germline ends came to 14 bases. The CDR3 is 16 residues long. DNA for the CDR3: TGTGCCAGCAGCCAAGGTACGGACAGAATCAATGAAAAACTGTTTTTT. It translates to CASSQGTDRINEKLFF.

The CDR3 DNA sequence: TGTGCCAGTAGTAACCCTACGAGGGATACGCAGTATTTT. Amino acid sequence: CASSNPTRDTQYF. The chain is built from TRBV19 and TRBJ2-3; no reliable D call. The CDR3 sequence is 13 residues long. V gave up 4 bases and J gave up 6 bases, with 11 bases separating them. Germline-derived CDR1 and CDR2 are LNHDA and SQIVND (reference sequence).